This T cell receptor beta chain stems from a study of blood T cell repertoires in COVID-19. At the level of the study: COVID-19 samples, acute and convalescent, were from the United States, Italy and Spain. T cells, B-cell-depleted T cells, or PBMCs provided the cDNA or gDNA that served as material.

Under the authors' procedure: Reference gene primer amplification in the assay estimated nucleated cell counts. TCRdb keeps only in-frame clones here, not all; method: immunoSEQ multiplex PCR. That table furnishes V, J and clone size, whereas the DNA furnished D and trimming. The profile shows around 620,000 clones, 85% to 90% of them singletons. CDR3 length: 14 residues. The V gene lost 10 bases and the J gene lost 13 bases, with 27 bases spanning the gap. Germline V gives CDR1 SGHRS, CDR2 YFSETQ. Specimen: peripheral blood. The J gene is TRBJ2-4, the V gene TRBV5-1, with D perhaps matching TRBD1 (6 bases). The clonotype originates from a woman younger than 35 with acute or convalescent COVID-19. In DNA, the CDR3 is TGCGCCTGTCGGCTGATTCCGGGACACCCTTCCCAGTACTTC. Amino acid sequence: CACRLIPGHPSQYF.